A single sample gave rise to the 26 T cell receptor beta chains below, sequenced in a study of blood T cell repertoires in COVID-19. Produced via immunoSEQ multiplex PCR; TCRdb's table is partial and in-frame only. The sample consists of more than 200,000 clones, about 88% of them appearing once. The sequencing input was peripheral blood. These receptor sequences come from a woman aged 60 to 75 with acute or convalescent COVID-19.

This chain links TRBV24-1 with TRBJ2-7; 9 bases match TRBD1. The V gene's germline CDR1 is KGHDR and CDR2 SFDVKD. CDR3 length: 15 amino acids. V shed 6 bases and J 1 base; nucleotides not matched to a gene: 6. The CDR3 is CATSPGTGNSYEQYF. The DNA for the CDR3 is TGTGCCACCAGTCCCGGGACAGGGAATTCCTACGAGCAGTACTTC.

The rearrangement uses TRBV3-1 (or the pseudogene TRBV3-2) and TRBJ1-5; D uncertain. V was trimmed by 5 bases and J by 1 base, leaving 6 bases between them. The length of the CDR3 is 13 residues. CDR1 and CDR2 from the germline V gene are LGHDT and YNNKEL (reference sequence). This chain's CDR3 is CASSAGSNQPQHF. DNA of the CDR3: TGTGCCAGCAGCGCGGGGAGCAATCAGCCCCAGCATTTT.

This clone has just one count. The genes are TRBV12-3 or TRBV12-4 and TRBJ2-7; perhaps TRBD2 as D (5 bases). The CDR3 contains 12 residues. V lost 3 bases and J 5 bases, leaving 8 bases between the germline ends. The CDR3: CASSLVRDEQYF. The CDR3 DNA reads TGTGCCAGCAGTTTGGTGCGGGACGAGCAGTACTTC.

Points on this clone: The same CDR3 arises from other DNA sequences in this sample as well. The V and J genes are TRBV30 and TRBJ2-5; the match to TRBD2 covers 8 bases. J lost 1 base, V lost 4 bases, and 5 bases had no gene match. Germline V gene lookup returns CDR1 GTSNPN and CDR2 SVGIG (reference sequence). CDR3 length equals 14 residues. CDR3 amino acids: CAWTLAGGQETQYF. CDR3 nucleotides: TGTGCCTGGACCCTCGCGGGGGGCCAAGAGACCCAGTACTTC. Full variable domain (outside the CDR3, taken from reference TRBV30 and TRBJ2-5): SQTIHQWPATLVQPVGSPLSLECTVEGTSNPNLYWYRQAAGRGLQLLFYSVGIGQISSEVPQNLSASRPQDRQFILSSKKLLLSDSGFYLCAWTLAGGQETQYFGPGTRLLVL.

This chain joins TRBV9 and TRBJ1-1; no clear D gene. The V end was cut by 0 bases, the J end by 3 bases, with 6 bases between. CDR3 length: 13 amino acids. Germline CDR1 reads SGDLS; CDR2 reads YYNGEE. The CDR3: CASSVDLYTEAFF. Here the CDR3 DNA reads TGTGCCAGCAGCGTAGATCTTTACACTGAAGCTTTCTTT.

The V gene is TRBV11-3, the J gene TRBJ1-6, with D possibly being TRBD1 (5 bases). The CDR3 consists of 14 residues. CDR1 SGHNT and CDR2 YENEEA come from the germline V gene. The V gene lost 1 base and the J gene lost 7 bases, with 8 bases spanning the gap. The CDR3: CASSLAGVNSPLHF. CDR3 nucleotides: TGTGCCAGCAGCTTAGCGGGGGTCAATTCACCCCTCCACTTT. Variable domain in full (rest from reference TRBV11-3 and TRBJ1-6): EAGVVQSPRYKIIEKKQPVAFWCNPISGHNTLYWYLQNLGQGPELLIRYENEEAVDDSQLPKDRFSAERLKGVDSTLKIQPAELGDSAVYLCASSLAGVNSPLHFGNGTRLTVT.

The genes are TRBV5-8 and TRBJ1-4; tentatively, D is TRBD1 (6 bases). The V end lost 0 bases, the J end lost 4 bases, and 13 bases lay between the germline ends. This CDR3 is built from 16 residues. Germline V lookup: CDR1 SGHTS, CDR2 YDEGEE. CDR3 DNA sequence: TGTGCCAGCAGCTTGGTATCAGGGGTCTTTAATGAAAAACTGTTTTTT. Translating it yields CASSLVSGVFNEKLFF.

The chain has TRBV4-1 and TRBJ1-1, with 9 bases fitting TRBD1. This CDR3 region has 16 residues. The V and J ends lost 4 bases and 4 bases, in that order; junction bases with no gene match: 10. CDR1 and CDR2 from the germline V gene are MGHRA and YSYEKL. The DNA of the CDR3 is TGCGCCAGCAGCCCCTCCGCTGGGACAGGGTTCACTGAAGCTTTCTTT. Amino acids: CASSPSAGTGFTEAFF.

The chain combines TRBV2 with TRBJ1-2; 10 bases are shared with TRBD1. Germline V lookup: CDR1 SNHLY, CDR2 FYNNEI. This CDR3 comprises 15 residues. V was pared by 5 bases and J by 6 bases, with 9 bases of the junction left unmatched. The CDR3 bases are TGTGCCAGCAGTCTTCCGGGACAGGGGCAGGATGGCTACACCTTC. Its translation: CASSLPGQGQDGYTF.

The CDR3 DNA sequence: TGTGCCAGCAGCAACGAGCGGGGACCGTACGAGCAGTACTTC. Translating gives CASSNERGPYEQYF. J is TRBJ2-7 and V is TRBV5-6, with TRBD2 identical over 7 bases. The CDR3 has 14 residues. Germline trimming cut 4 bases from V and 4 bases from J; bases unmatched to any gene: 8. Germline CDR1 reads SGHDT; CDR2 reads YYEEEE. Drawing the rest from reference TRBV5-6 and TRBJ2-7, the complete variable domain is DAGVTQSPTHLIKTRGQQVTLRCSPKSGHDTVSWYQQALGQGPQFIFQYYEEEERQRGNFPDRFSGHQFPNYSSELNVNALLLGDSALYLCASSNERGPYEQYFGPGTRLTVT.

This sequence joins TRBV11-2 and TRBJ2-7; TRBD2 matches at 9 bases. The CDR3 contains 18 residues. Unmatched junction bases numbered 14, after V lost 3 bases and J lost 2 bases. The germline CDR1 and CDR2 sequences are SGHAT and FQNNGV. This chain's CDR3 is CASSFTSAGGRVTYEQYF. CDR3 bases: TGTGCCAGCAGCTTCACTTCAGCCGGCGGGAGGGTCACCTACGAGCAGTACTTC. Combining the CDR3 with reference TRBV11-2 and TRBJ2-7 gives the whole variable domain EAGVAQSPRYKIIEKRQSVAFWCNPISGHATLYWYQQILGQGPKLLIQFQNNGVVDDSQLPKDRFSAERLKGVDSTLKIQPAKLEDSAVYLCASSFTSAGGRVTYEQYFGPGTRLTVT.

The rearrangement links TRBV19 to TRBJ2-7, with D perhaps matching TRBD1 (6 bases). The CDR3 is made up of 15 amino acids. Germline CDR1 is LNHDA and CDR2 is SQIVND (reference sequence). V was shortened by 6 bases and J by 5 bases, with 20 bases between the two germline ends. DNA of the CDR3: TGTGCCAGTAGCAGCCAGGAACAGGGTTTGGACGAGCAGTACTTC. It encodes CASSSQEQGLDEQYF.

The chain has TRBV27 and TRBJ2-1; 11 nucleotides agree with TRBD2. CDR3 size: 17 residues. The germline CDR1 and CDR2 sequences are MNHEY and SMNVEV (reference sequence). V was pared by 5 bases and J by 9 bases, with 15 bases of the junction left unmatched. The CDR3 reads CASSPRPLAGGMSEQFF. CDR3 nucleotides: TGTGCCAGCAGTCCGCGCCCCCTAGCGGGGGGAATGAGTGAGCAGTTCTTC.

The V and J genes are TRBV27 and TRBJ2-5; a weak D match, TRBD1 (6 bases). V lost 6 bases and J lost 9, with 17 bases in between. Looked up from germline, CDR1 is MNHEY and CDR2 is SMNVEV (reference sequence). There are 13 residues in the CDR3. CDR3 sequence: CASRRDRAGAQYF. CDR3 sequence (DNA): TGTGCCAGCAGACGAGACAGAGCAGGGGCCCAGTACTTC.

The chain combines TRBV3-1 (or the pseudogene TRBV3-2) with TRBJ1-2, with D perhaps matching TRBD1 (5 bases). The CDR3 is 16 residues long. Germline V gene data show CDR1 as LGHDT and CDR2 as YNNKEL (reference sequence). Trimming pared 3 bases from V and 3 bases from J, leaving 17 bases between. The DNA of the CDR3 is TGTGCCAGCAGCCAGGCTGGGATACAGGCGGACTATGGCTACACCTTC. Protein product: CASSQAGIQADYGYTF.

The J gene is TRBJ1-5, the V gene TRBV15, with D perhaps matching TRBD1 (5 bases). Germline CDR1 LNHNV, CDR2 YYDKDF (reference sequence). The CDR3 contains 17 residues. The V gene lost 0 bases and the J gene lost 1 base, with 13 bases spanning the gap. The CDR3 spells CATSRDRGGGSNQPQHF. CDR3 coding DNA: TGTGCCACCAGCAGAGATCGGGGTGGGGGGAGCAATCAGCCCCAGCATTTT.

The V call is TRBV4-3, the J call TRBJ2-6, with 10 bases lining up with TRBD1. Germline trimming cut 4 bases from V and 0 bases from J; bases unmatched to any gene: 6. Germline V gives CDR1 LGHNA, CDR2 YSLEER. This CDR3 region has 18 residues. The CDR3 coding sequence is TGCGCCAGCAGCCGAAAAGGGACAGGGGACTCTGGGGCCAACGTCCTGACTTTC. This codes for CASSRKGTGDSGANVLTF.

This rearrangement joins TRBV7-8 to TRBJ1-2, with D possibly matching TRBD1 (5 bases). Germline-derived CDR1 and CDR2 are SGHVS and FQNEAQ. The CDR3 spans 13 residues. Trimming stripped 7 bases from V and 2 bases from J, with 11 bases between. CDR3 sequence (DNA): TGTGCCAGCACCGATGGGGCGAACTATGGCTACACCTTC. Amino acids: CASTDGANYGYTF.

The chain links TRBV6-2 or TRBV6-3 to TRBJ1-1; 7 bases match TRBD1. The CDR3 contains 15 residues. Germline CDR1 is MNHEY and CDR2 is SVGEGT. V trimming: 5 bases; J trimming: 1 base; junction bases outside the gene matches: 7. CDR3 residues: CASSPATGKNTEAFF. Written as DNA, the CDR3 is TGTGCCAGCAGTCCCGCGACAGGGAAGAACACTGAAGCTTTCTTT.

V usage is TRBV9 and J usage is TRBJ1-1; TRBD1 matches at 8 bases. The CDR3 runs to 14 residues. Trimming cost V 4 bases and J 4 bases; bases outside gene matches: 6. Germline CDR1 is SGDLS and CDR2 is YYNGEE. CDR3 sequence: CASSIIQGGTEAFF. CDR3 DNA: TGTGCCAGCAGCATAATACAGGGGGGCACTGAAGCTTTCTTT.

The CDR3 nucleotides read TGTGCCAGCAGCCGGACAGGGGGCATTGGCTACACCTTC. It translates to CASSRTGGIGYTF. V is TRBV3-1 (or the pseudogene TRBV3-2) and J is TRBJ1-2, with TRBD1 matching over 11 bases. J was trimmed by 7 bases and V by 4 bases; bases with no gene match: 2. Germline CDR1 LGHDT, CDR2 YNNKEL (reference sequence). The CDR3 length is 13 residues.

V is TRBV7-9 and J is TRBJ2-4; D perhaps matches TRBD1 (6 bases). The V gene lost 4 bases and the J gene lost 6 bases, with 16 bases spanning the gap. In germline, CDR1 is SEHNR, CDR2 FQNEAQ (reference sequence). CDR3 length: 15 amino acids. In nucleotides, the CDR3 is TGTGCCAGCAGCTCCTTTGGTTTAGGGGGAAACATTCAGTACTTC. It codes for CASSSFGLGGNIQYF.

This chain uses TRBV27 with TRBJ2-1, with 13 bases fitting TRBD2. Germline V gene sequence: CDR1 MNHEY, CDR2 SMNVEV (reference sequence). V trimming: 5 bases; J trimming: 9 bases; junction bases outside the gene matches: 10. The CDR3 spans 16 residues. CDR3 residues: CASSNSGLAGPGEQFF. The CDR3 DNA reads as TGTGCCAGCAGTAATTCGGGACTAGCGGGACCGGGTGAGCAGTTCTTC.

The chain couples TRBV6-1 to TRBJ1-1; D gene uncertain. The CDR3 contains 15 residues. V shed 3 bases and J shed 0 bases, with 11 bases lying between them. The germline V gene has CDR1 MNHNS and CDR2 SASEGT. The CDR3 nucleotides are TGTGCCAGCAGTGATAGCCAGCAGATGAACACTGAAGCTTTCTTT. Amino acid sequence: CASSDSQQMNTEAFF.

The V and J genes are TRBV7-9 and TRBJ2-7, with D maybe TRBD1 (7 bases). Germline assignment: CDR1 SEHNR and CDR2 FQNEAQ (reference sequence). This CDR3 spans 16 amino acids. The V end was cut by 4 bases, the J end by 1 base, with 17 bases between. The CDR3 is CASSSRRGDRSYEQYF. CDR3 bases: TGTGCCAGCAGCTCCCGCAGGGGGGACAGATCCTACGAGCAGTACTTC.

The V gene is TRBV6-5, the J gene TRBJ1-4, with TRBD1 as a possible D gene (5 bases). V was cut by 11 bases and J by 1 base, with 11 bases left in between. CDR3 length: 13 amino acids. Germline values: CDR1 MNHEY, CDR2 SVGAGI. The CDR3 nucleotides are TGTGCCGCAGCCAGGGAAACTAATGAAAAACTGTTTTTT. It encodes CAAARETNEKLFF.